This T cell receptor (beta chain) originates from a study of blood T cell repertoires in COVID-19. Study as a whole: Whether acute or convalescent, the COVID-19 samples came from the United States, Italy and Spain. PBMCs, B-cell-depleted T cells, or T cells provided the cDNA or gDNA that made up the material.

Recruited during active infection, patients (from Seattle) were subsequently followed longitudinally. V shed 8 bases, J shed 11 bases, and the junction held 4 bases outside the gene matches. Looked up from germline, CDR1 is MNHEY and CDR2 is SVGAGI. The CDR3 sequence is 10 residues long. The authors' processing: Amplification with reference gene primers provided the estimates of nucleated cell counts. TCRdb's copy holds only in-frame clones and misses some; the assay was immunoSEQ multiplex PCR. V and J calls and clone size are copied from that table; D and trimming were computed from the DNA. Of over 400,000 clones listed, around nine tenths are singletons.

V gene TRBV6-5 combines with J gene TRBJ1-1, with 8 nucleotides matching TRBD1. Sequenced: peripheral blood. The TCR comes from a woman in her 50s with COVID-19, enrolled during active disease. CDR3 loop: CASGQGLAFF. In DNA, the CDR3 is TGTGCCAGCGGACAGGGACTTGCTTTCTTT.